One and the same sample provided the 14 T cell receptor beta chains below, sequenced in a study of cytomegalovirus exposure and HLA in healthy donors (TCRdb year 2017). The receptor library was made with the immunoSEQ multiplex PCR assay. The multiplex PCR relied on a mix of 60 forward primers for TCR Vbeta segments and 13 reverse primers for TCR Jbeta segments. Not all clones reach the TCRdb copy of this immuneACCESS table, which keeps in-frame sequences only. Checked studies attribute under half of the gap to unresolved V genes and leave the rest unexplained. This sample holds some 77,000 clones; roughly 85% were observed only once. The ten top clones hold 2% to 2.5% of the sample. The specimen was PBMCs. The receptors were gathered from a man aged 25 to 40 in good health and CMV-seronegative.

Here the CDR3 reads CSAIPNYGYTF. In nucleotides, the CDR3 is TGCAGTGCCATTCCCAACTATGGCTACACCTTC. The chain joins TRBV20-1 to TRBJ1-2; D unresolved. CDR1 and CDR2 from the germline V gene are DFQATT and SNEGSKA (reference sequence). Trimming stripped 6 bases from V and 2 bases from J, with 7 bases between. CDR3 length equals 11 residues.

The rearrangement joins TRBV4-3 to TRBJ2-5, with D perhaps TRBD1 (5 bases). Trimming cost V 1 base and J 7 bases, with 13 bases left between them. The CDR3 totals 14 residues. CDR1 and CDR2 (germline): LGHNA, YSLEER. The DNA of the CDR3 is TGCGCCAGCAGCCAAGGGCAGGGCGTAGGGACCCAGTACTTC. Its translation is CASSQGQGVGTQYF.

This chain joins TRBV27 and TRBJ2-1; D is undetermined. V shed 4 bases and J shed 5 bases, with 12 bases lying between them. CDR3 length: 14 amino acids. The germline V gene has CDR1 MNHEY and CDR2 SMNVEV (reference sequence). The CDR3: CASSSRRFDNEQFF. The CDR3, as DNA: TGTGCCAGCAGTTCGAGGAGATTCGACAATGAGCAGTTCTTC.

V usage is TRBV18 and J usage is TRBJ1-3, with D maybe TRBD1 (6 bases). Trimming removed 5 bases from V and 3 bases from J, with 17 bases in between. The V gene's germline CDR1 is KGHSH and CDR2 LQKENI. The CDR3 extends over 16 amino acids. The chain's CDR3 is CASSLGLDSGGNTIYF. The CDR3 DNA follows: TGTGCCAGCTCATTAGGGCTGGACAGCGGTGGAAACACCATATATTTT.

V gene TRBV27 combines with J gene TRBJ2-7; D is unresolved. Trimming removed 3 bases at V and 4 bases at J, with 16 bases between. The CDR3 length is 15 residues. Germline V gene data show CDR1 as MNHEY and CDR2 as SMNVEV (reference sequence). In DNA, the CDR3 is TGTGCCAGCAGTTTTGGTGGCAGGATAATATACGAGCAGTACTTC. It specifies CASSFGGRIIYEQYF.

The chain recombines TRBV5-4 with TRBJ2-6; 7 bases map to TRBD1. The V segment lost 2 bases and the J segment 0 bases; nucleotides outside the gene matches: 5. This CDR3 comprises 17 residues. Looked up from germline, CDR1 is SGHNT and CDR2 is YYREEE (reference sequence). This CDR3 reads CASSLGTVLSGANVLTF. CDR3 nucleotides: TGTGCCAGCAGCTTAGGGACAGTGCTCTCTGGGGCCAACGTCCTGACTTTC.

This clone is labeled as medium-sized. The chain carries TRBV2 and TRBJ2-2, with 9 bases aligning to TRBD2. CDR3 length equals 13 residues. Germline CDR1 reads SNHLY; CDR2 reads FYNNEI. J gave up 8 bases and V 4 bases, and 2 bases lay outside the gene matches. The CDR3: CASSGTSVGELFF. For the CDR3, the DNA is TGTGCCAGCAGTGGGACTAGCGTGGGGGAGCTGTTTTTT.

This chain uses TRBV10-2 with TRBJ2-3; 7 nucleotides agree with TRBD2. From germline, CDR1 is WSHSY and CDR2 SAAADI. This CDR3 is built from 13 residues. The trim removed 7 bases at V and 1 base at J, leaving 2 bases unmatched. This CDR3 is CASTLAGTDTQYF. Written as DNA, the CDR3 is TGCGCCAGCACCCTAGCGGGCACAGATACGCAGTATTTT.

The V call is TRBV7-3, the J call TRBJ2-5, with TRBD1 identical over 8 bases. V lost 8 bases, J lost 0 bases, and 5 bases stayed unmatched. Germline V gives CDR1 SGHTA, CDR2 FQGTGA. The CDR3 consists of 14 residues. The CDR3 loop reads CASSRTGNQETQYF. CDR3 nucleotides: TGTGCCAGCTCCCGGACAGGGAACCAAGAGACCCAGTACTTC.

This clone was counted a single time. The V call is TRBV6-4, the J call TRBJ1-2; 9 bases are a match to TRBD1. The CDR3 consists of 17 residues. V lost 2 bases to trimming and J lost 0 bases; unmatched junction nucleotides: 7. The germline gives CDR1 MRHNA, CDR2 SNTAGT. CDR3 amino acids: CASSDLQGASANYGYTF. CDR3 coding DNA: TGTGCCAGCAGTGACCTACAGGGGGCGTCAGCTAACTATGGCTACACCTTC.

This clone was picked up one time. The chain joins TRBV2 to TRBJ2-7, with 13 bases identical to TRBD2. J lost 1 base, V lost 6 bases, and 6 bases had no gene match. CDR3 length: 16 amino acids. Per the germline V gene, CDR1 is SNHLY and CDR2 is FYNNEI. CDR3 amino acids: CASSYRTSGSSYEQYF. The CDR3 nucleotides read TGTGCCAGCAGCTACAGGACTAGCGGGAGTTCCTACGAGCAGTACTTC.

The V and J genes are TRBV6-6 and TRBJ1-5, with 8 bases fitting TRBD1. This CDR3 has 13 residues. V lost 5 bases, J lost 6 bases, and 3 bases stayed unmatched. Germline V gene sequence: CDR1 MNHNY, CDR2 SVGAGI (reference sequence). CDR3 sequence (DNA): TGTGCCAGCAGTCAGGGGGCGGGTCAGCCCCAGCATTTT. It specifies CASSQGAGQPQHF.

The chain employs TRBV2 and TRBJ2-2; 9 nucleotides align to TRBD1. Trimming took 7 bases from V and 6 from J; bases not matched to a gene: 15. The CDR3 runs to 17 residues. Germline V gene sequence: CDR1 SNHLY, CDR2 FYNNEI. In nucleotides, the CDR3 is TGTGCCAGCAAACCACAGGGGGCGTTGGTTCTGGCCGGGGAGCTGTTTTTT. This sequence encodes CASKPQGALVLAGELFF.

J is TRBJ2-3 and V is TRBV5-1, with D uncertain. CDR3 length: 11 residues. Germline V CDR1 and CDR2: SGHRS, YFSETQ. Trimming removed 4 bases from V and 6 bases from J, with 6 bases in between. CDR3 loop: CASSLMDTQYF. The CDR3 nucleotides are TGCGCCAGCAGCCTTATGGATACGCAGTATTTT.